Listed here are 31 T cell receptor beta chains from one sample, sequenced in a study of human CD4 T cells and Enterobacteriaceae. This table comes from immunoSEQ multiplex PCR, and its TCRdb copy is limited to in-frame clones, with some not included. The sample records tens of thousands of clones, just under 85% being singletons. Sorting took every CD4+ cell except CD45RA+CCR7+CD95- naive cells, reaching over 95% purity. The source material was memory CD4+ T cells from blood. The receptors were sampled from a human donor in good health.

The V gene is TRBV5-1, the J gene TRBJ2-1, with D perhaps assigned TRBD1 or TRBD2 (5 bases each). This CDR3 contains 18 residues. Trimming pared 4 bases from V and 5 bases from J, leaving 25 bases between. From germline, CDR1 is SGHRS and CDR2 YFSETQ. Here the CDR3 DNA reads TGCGCCAGCAGCCGAGGACTGAACGTGGGGCACTCGGACAATGAGCAGTTCTTC. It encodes CASSRGLNVGHSDNEQFF.

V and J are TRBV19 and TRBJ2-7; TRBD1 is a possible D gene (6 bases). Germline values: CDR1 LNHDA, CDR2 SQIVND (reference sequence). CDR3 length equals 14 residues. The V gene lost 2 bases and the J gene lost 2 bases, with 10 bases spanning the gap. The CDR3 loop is CASSIQGSTYEQYF. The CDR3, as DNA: TGTGCCAGTAGTATACAGGGGTCAACCTACGAGCAGTACTTC.

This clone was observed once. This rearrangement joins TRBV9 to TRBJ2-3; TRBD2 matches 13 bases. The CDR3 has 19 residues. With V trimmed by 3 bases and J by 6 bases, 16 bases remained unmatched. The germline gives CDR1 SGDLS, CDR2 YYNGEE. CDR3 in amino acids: CASSAGTSGNRWIMDTQYF. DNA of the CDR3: TGTGCCAGCAGCGCCGGGACTAGCGGGAATCGGTGGATTATGGATACGCAGTATTTT.

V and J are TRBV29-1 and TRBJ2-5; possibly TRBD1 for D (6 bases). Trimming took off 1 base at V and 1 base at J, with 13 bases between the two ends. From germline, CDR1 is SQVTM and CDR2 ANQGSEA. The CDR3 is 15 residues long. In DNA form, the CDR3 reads TGCAGCGTTGAAGGGACAGTTTCGGTCCAAGAGACCCAGTACTTC. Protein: CSVEGTVSVQETQYF.

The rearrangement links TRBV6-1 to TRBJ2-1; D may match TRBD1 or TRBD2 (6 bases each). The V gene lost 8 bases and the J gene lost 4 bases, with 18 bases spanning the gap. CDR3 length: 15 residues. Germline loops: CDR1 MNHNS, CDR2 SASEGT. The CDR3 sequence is CASDRAGDFYNEQFF. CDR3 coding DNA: TGTGCCAGCGATCGGGCAGGGGACTTTTACAATGAGCAGTTCTTC.

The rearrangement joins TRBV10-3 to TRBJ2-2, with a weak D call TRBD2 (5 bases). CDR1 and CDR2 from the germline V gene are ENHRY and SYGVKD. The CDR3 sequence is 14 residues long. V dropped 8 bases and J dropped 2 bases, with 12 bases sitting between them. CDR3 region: CAIRGLVNTGELFF. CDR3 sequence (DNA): TGTGCCATCCGCGGGCTAGTAAACACCGGGGAGCTGTTTTTT.

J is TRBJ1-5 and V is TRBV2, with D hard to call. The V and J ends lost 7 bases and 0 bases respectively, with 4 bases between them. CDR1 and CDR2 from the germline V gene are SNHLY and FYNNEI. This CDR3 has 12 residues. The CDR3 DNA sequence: TGTGCCAGCACCTATAGCAATCAGCCCCAGCATTTT. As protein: CASTYSNQPQHF.

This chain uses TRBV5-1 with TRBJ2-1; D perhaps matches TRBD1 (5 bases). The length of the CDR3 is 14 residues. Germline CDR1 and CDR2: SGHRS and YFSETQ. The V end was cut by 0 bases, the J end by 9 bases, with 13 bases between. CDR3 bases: TGCGCCAGCAGCTTGGAGGGGCGCGGCCGTGAGCAGTTCTTC. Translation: CASSLEGRGREQFF.

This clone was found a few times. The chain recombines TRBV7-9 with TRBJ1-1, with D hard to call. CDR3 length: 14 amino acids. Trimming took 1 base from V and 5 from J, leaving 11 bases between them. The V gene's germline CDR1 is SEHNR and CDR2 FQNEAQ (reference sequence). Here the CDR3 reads CASSLGVGPTEAFF. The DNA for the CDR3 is TGTGCCAGCAGCTTAGGGGTAGGGCCTACTGAAGCTTTCTTT.

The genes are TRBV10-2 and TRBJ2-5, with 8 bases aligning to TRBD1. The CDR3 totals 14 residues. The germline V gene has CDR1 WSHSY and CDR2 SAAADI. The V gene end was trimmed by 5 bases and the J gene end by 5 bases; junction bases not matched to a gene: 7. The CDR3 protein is CASSIQGARETQYF. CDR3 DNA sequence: TGCGCCAGCAGTATCCAGGGGGCTCGGGAGACCCAGTACTTC.

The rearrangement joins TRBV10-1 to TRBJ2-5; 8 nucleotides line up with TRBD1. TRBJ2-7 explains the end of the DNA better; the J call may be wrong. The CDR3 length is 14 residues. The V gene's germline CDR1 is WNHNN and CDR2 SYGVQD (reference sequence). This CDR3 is CASSEGQGAYEQYF. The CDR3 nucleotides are TGCGCCAGCAGTGAGGGACAGGGCGCCTACGAGCAGTACTTC.

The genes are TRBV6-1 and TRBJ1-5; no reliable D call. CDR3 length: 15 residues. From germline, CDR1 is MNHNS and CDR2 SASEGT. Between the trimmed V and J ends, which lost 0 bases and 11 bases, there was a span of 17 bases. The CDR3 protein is CASSEARALGVAQHF. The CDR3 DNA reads TGTGCCAGCAGTGAAGCCCGGGCCCTTGGGGTAGCCCAGCATTTT.

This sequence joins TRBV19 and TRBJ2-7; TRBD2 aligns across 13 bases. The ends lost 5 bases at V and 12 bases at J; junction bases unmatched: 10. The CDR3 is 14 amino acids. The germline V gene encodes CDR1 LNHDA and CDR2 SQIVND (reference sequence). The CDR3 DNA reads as TGTGCCAGTAGTTCACTAGCGGGAGGGCGATCGACGTACTTC. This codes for CASSSLAGGRSTYF.

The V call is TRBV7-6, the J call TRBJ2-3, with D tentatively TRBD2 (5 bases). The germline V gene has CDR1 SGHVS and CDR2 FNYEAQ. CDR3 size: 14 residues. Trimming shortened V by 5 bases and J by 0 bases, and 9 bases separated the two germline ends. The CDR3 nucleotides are TGTGCCAGCAGCCGGGGAACTAGCACAGATACGCAGTATTTT. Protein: CASSRGTSTDTQYF.

The CDR3 spells CAWSTTGGFTEAFF. The CDR3 DNA reads TGTGCCTGGAGTACCACAGGGGGATTCACTGAAGCTTTCTTT. The chain uses TRBV30 and TRBJ1-1; 8 bases are a match to TRBD1. This CDR3 has 14 amino acids. Trimming cost V 2 bases and J 4 bases; bases outside gene matches: 6. Germline V lookup: CDR1 GTSNPN, CDR2 SVGIG (reference sequence).

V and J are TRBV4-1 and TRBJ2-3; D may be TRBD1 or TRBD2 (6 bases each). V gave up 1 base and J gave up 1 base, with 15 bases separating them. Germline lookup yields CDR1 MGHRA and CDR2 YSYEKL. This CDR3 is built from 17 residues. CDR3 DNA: TGCGCCAGCAGCCAAGTGTTGCGGAGGGGGGGCACAGATACGCAGTATTTT. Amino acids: CASSQVLRRGGTDTQYF.

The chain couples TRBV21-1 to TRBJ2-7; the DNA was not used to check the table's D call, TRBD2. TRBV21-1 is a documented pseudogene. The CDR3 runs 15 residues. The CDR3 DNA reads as TGTGCCAGCAGCAAAGGGGAACGGGATAGCAACGAGCAGTACTTC. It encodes CASSKGERDSNEQYF.

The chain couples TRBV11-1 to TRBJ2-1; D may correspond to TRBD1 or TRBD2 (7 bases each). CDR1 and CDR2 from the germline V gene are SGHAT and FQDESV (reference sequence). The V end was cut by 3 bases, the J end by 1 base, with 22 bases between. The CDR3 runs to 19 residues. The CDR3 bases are TGTGCCAGCAGCTTTAGGGGGCTACGGGAGGAAGGATCCTACAATGAGCAGTTCTTC. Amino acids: CASSFRGLREEGSYNEQFF.

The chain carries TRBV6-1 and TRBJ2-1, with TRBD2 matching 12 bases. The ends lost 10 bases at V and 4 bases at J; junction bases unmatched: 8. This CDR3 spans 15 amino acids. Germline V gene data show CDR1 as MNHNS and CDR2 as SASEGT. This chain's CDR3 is CATARLAGDYNEQFF. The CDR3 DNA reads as TGTGCCACCGCGCGACTAGCGGGAGATTACAATGAGCAGTTCTTC.

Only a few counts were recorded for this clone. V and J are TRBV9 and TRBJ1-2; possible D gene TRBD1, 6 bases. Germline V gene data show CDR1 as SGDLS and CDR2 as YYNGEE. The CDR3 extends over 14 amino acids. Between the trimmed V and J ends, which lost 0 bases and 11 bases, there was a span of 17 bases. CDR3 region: CASSVVGLQGEYTF. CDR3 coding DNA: TGTGCCAGCAGCGTAGTGGGGCTACAGGGCGAATACACCTTC.

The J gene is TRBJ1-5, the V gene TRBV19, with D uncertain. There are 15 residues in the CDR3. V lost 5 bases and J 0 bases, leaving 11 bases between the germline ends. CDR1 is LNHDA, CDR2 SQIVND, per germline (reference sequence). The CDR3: CASSGVFYSNQPQHF. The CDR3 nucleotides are TGTGCCAGTAGTGGGGTCTTTTATAGCAATCAGCCCCAGCATTTT.

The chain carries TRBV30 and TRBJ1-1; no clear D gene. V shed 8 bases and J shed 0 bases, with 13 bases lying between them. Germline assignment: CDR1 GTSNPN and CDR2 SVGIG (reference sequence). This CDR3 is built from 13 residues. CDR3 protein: CARRAGLNTEAFF. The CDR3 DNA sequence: TGTGCCCGCCGTGCAGGTTTGAACACTGAAGCTTTCTTT.

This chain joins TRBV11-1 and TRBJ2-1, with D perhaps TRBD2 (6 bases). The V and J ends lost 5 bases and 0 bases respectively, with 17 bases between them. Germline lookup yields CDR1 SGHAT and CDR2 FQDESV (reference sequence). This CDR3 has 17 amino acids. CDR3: CASSPRPAGSSYNEQFF. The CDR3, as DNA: TGTGCCAGCAGCCCACGACCCGCCGGGAGCTCCTACAATGAGCAGTTCTTC. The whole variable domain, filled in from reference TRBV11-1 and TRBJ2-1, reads EAEVAQSPRYKITEKSQAVAFWCDPISGHATLYWYRQILGQGPELLVQFQDESVVDDSQLPKDRFSAERLKGVDSTLKIQPAELGDSAMYLCASSPRPAGSSYNEQFFGPGTRLTVL.

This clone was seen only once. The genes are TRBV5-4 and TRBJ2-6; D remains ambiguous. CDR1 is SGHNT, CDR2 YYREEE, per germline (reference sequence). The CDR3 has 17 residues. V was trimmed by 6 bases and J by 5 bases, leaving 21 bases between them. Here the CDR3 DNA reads TGTGCCAGCATGGGCCCCACCAGACAAAGTCGGGCCAACGTCCTGACTTTC. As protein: CASMGPTRQSRANVLTF.

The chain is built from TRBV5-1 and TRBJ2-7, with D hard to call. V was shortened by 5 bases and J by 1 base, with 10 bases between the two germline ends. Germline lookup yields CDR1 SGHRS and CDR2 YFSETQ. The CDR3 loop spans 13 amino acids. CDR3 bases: TGCGCCAGCAGGACCGGGCCTTCCTACGAGCAGTACTTC. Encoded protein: CASRTGPSYEQYF.

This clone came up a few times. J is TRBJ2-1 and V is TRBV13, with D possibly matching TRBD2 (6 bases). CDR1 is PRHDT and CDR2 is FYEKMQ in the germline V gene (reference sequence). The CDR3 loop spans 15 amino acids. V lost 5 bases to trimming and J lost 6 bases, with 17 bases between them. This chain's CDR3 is CASSATGEGSNEQFF. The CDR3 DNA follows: TGTGCCAGCAGCGCTACGGGAGAGGGAAGCAATGAGCAGTTCTTC.

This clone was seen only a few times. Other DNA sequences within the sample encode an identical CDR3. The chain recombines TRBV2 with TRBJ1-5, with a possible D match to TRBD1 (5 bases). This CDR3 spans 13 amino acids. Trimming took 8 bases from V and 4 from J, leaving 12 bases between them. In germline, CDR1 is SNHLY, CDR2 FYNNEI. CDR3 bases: TGTGCCAGCCTCCGGGACCTTAATCAGCCCCAGCATTTT. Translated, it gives CASLRDLNQPQHF.

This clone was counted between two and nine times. The CDR3 DNA sequence: TGTGCCAGCAGTTACGGGACCGATAGTGACACCATATATTTT. Protein sequence: CASSYGTDSDTIYF. The chain has TRBV6-6 and TRBJ1-3; weak D call: TRBD1 (5 bases). V was shortened by 2 bases and J by 8 bases, with 13 bases between the two germline ends. From germline, CDR1 is MNHNY and CDR2 SVGAGI (reference sequence). CDR3 length: 14 amino acids.

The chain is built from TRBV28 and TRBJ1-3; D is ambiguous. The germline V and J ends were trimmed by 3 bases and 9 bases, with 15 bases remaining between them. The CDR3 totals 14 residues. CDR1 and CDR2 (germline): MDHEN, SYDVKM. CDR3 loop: CASSFIGFTGTIYF. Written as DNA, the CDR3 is TGTGCCAGCAGTTTTATAGGGTTTACGGGCACCATATATTTT.

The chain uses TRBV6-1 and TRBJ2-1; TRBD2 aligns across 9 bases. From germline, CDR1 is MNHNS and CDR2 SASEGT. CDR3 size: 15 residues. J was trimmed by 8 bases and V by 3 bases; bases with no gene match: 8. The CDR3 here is CASSEVAGEGDEQFF. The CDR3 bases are TGTGCCAGCAGTGAGGTAGCGGGAGAAGGTGATGAGCAGTTCTTC.

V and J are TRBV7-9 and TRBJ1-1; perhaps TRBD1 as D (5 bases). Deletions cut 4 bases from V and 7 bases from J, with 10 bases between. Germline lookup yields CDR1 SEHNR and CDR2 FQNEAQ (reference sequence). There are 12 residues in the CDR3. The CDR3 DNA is TGTGCCAGCAGCTCGTCGGGGGGTGAAGCTTTCTTT. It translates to CASSSSGGEAFF.